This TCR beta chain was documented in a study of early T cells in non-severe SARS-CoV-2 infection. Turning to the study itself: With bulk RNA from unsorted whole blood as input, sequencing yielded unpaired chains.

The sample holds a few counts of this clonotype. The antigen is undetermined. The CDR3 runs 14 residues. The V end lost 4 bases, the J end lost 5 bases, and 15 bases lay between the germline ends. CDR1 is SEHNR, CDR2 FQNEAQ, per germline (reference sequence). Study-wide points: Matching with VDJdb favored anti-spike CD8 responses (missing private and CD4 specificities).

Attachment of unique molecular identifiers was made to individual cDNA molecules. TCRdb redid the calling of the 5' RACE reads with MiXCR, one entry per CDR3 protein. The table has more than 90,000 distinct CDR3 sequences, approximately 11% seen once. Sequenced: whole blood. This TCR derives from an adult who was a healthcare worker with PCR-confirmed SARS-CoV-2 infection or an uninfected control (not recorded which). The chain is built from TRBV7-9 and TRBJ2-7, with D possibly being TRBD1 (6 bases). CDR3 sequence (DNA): TGTGCCAGCAGCTCAAACAGGGCAATCGACGAGCAGTACTTC. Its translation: CASSSNRAIDEQYF. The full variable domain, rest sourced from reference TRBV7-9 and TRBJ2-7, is DTGVSQNPRHKITKRGQNVTFRCDPISEHNRLYWYRQTLGQGPEFLTYFQNEAQLEKSRLLSDRFSAERPKGSFSTLEIQRTEQGDSAMYLCASSSNRAIDEQYFGPGTRLTVT.